This TCR beta chain was found in a study of cytomegalovirus exposure and HLA in healthy donors. Whole-study results and caveats: Common viral pathogens seemed, in a later analysis, to connect with several of the most significant clusters. In a later analysis, a genetic analysis reported fewer productive-TCR N-insertions in an Asian-associated ancestry cluster than the cohort average. Presence/absence analyses treated sequencing depth as roughly uniform across donors.

PCR was performed using 60 Vbeta and 13 Jbeta primers. Only in-frame clones appear in the TCRdb table, and some are missing; sequencing was by immunoSEQ multiplex PCR. The sample yields fewer than 250,000 clones, around 77% seen once. V trimming: 3 bases; J trimming: 3 bases; junction bases outside the gene matches: 13. Germline CDR1 and CDR2: MDHEN and SYDVKM. This CDR3 comprises 18 residues. A note on this clone: What it binds is unknown.

The rearrangement joins TRBV28 to TRBJ2-4, with TRBD1 matching over 8 bases. The sequenced sample consisted of PBMCs. This receptor was taken from a woman aged 18 to 35 in good health and CMV-seronegative. This CDR3 reads CASSFWDRRYLGKNIQYF. The CDR3 DNA sequence: TGTGCCAGCAGTTTCTGGGACAGGCGCTATTTGGGCAAAAACATTCAGTACTTC. Full variable domain (remainder filled in from reference TRBV28 and TRBJ2-4): DVKVTQSSRYLVKRTGEKVFLECVQDMDHENMFWYRQDPGLGLRLIYFSYDVKMKEKGDIPEGYSVSREKKERFSLILESASTNQTSMYLCASSFWDRRYLGKNIQYFGAGTRLSVL.